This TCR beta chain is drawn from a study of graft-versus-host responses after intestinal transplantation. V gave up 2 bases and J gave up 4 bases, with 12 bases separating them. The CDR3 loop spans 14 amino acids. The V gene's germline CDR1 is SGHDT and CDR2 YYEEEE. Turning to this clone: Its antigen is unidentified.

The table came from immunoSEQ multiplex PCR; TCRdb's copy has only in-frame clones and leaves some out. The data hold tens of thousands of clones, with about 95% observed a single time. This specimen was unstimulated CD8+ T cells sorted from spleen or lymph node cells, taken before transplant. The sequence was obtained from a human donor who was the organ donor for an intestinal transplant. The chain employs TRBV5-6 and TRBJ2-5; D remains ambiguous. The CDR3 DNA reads TGTGCCAGCAGCTTTCTGAGTGGCAGAGAGACCCAGTACTTC. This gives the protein CASSFLSGRETQYF.